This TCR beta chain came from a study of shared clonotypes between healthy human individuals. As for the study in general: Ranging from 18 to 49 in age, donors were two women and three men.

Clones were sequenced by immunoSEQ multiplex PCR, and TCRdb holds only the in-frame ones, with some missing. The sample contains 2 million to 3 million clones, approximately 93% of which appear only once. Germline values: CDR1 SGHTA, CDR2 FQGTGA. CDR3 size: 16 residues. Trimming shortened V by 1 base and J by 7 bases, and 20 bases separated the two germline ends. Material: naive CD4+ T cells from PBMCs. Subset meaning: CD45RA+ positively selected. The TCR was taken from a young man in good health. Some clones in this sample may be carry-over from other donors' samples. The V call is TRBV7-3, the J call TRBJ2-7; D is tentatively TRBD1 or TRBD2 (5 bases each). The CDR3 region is CASSLNVTGRGVEQYF. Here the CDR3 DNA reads TGTGCCAGCAGCTTAAACGTCACGGGCCGAGGGGTTGAGCAGTACTTC.